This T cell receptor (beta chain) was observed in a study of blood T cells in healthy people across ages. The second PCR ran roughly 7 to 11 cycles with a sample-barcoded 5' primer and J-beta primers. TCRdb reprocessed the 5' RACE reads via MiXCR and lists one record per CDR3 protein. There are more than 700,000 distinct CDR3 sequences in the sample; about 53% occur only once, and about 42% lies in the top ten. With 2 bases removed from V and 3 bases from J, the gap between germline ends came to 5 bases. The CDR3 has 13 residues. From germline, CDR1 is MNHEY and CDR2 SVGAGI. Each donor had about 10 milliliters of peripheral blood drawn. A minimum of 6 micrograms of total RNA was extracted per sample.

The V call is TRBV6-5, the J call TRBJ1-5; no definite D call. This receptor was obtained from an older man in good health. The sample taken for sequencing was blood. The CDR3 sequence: CASSYGPNQPQHF. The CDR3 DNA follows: TGTGCCAGCAGTTACGGGCCCAATCAGCCCCAGCATTTT.